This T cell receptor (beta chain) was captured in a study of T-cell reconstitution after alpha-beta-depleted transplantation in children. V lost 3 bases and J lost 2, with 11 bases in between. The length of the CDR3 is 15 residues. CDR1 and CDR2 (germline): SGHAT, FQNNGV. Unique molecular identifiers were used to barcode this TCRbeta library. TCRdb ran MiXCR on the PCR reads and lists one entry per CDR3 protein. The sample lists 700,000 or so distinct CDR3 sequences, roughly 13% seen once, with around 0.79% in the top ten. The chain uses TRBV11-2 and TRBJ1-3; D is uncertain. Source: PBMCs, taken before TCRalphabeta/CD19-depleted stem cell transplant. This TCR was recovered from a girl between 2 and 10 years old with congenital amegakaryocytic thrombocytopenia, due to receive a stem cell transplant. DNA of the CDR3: TGTGCCAGCAGCTTGGGGAATCGGACTGGAAACACCATATATTTT. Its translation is CASSLGNRTGNTIYF.